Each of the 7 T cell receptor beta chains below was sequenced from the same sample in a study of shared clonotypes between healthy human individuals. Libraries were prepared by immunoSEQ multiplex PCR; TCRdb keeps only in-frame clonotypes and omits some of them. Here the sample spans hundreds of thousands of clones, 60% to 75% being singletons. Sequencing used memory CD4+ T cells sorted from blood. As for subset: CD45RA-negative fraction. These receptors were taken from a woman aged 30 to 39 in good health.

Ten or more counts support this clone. CDR3 DNA: TGTGCTAGTGGTTACGAGGTTCCCGAGACCCAGTACTTC. Translating gives CASGYEVPETQYF. The chain carries TRBV12-5 and TRBJ2-5; D uncertain. V shed 4 bases and J shed 5 bases, with 11 bases lying between them. This CDR3 spans 13 amino acids. The germline CDR1 and CDR2 sequences are LGHNT and FRNRAP.

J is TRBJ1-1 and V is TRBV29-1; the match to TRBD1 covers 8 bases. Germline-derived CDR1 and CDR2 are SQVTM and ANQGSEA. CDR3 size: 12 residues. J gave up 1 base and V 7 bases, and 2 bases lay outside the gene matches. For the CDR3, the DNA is TGCAGCGCCGGACAGGGGAACACTGAAGCTTTCTTT. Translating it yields CSAGQGNTEAFF.

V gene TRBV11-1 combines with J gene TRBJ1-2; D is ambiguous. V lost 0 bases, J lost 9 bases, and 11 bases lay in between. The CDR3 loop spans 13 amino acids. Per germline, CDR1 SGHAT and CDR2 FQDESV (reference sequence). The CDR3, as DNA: TGTGCCAGCAGCTTAGCGGACCTTGATAGCTACACCTTC. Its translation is CASSLADLDSYTF. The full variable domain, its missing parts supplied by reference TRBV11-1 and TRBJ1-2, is EAEVAQSPRYKITEKSQAVAFWCDPISGHATLYWYRQILGQGPELLVQFQDESVVDDSQLPKDRFSAERLKGVDSTLKIQPAELGDSAMYLCASSLADLDSYTFGSGTRLTVV.

In nucleotides, the CDR3 is TGTGCCAGCCCTCCGCCGCCCTCCTTGGGCTTGCGTGATGAGCAGTTCTTC. Residues: CASPPPPSLGLRDEQFF. This rearrangement joins TRBV28 to TRBJ2-1; D is unresolved. The V end was cut by 8 bases, the J end by 8 bases, with 28 bases between. The CDR3 runs 17 residues. CDR1 and CDR2 from the germline V gene are MDHEN and SYDVKM. The whole variable domain, filled in from reference TRBV28 and TRBJ2-1, reads DVKVTQSSRYLVKRTGEKVFLECVQDMDHENMFWYRQDPGLGLRLIYFSYDVKMKEKGDIPEGYSVSREKKERFSLILESASTNQTSMYLCASPPPPSLGLRDEQFFGPGTRLTVL.

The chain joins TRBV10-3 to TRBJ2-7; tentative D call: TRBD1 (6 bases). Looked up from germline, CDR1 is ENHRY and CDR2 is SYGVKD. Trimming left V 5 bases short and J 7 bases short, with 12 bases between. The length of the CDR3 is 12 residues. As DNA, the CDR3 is TGTGCCATCAGTCCCGGGACAAGGGAGCAGTACTTC. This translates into CAISPGTREQYF.

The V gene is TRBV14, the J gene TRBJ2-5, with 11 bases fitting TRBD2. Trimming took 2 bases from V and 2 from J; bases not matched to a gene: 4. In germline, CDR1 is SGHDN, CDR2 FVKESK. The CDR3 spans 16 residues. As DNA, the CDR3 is TGTGCCAGCAGCCAAATAGCGGGGGGGCCGCAAGAGACCCAGTACTTC. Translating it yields CASSQIAGGPQETQYF.

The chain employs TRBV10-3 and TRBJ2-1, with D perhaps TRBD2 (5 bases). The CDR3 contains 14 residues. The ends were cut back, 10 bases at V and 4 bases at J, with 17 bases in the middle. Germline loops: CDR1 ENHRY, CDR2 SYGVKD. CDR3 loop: CATLLASTYNEQFF. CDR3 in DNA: TGTGCCACCCTACTGGCTAGCACTTACAATGAGCAGTTCTTC.